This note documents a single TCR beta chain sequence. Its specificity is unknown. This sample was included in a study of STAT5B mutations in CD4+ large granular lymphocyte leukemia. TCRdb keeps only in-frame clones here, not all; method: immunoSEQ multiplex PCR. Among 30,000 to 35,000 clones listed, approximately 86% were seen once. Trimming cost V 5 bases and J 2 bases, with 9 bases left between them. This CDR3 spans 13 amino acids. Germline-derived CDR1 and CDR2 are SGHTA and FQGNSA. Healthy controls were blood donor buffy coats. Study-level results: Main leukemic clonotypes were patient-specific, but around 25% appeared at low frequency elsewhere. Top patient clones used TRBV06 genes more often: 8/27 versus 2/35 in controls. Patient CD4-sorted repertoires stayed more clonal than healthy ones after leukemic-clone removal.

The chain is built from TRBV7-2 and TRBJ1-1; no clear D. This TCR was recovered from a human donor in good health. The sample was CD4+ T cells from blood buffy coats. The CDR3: CASSAGINTEAFF. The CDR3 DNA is TGTGCCAGCAGCGCCGGGATCAACACTGAAGCTTTCTTT.